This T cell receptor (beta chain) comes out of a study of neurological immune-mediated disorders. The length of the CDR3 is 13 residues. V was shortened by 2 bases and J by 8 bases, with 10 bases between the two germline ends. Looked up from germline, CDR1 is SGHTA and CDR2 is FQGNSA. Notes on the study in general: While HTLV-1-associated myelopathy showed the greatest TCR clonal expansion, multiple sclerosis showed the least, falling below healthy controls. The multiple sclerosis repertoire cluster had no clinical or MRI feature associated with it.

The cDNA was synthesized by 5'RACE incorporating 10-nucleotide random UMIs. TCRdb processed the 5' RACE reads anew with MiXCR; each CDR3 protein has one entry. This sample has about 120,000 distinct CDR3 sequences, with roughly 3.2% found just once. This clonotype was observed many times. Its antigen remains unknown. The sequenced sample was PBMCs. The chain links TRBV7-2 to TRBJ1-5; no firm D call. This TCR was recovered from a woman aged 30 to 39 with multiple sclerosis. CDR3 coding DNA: TGTGCCAGCAGCTTATTTTCTGGGGAGCCCCAGCATTTT. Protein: CASSLFSGEPQHF.